This T cell receptor beta chain was profiled in a study of blood T cell repertoires in COVID-19. Original processing notes: Amplification from reference gene primers served as the basis for estimated nucleated cell counts. TCRdb's copy holds only in-frame clones and misses some; the assay was immunoSEQ multiplex PCR. The V and J calls and the clone size are those of that table, but D and trimming were determined from the DNA. The data contain tens of thousands of clones, roughly 76% of them singletons. Germline V gives CDR1 MDHEN, CDR2 SYDVKM. This CDR3 contains 15 residues. With 6 bases clipped from V and 5 bases from J, the junction kept 6 bases outside the gene matches.

The chain has TRBV28 and TRBJ2-3, with 12 bases fitting TRBD2. The TCR was taken from a woman in her seventies with acute or convalescent COVID-19. The sample was peripheral blood. This chain's CDR3 is CASSPLAGGKDTQYF. CDR3 nucleotides: TGTGCCAGCAGCCCACTAGCGGGAGGCAAAGATACGCAGTATTTT.